This T cell receptor beta chain came from a study of OX40 agonist ivuxolimab in advanced cancers. Whole-study context: Averaging 60 years in age, with a range of roughly 23 to 80, the cohort was around 85% male. General study results and limits: Some patients who did not respond also had low normalized T-cell clonal expansion.

To note about this clone: Its antigen is not known.

This CDR3 comprises 16 residues. Germline CDR1 is SGHTA and CDR2 is FQGNSA. V was clipped by 1 base and J by 4 bases, with 16 bases between them. TCRdb's copy holds only in-frame clones and misses some; the assay was immunoSEQ multiplex PCR. The table records tens of thousands of clones, 88% of them present only once. The chain has TRBV7-2 and TRBJ1-1; possibly TRBD1 for D (5 bases). Sequences were derived from CD4+ or CD8+ T cells sorted from blood, sampled in a trial of the OX40 agonist ivuxolimab. The sequence was obtained from an adult with an advanced solid tumor such as melanoma, head and neck, liver or kidney cancer. DNA for the CDR3: TGTGCCAGCAGCTTAGGATCTTCAGGAAGGGGCACTGAAGCTTTCTTT. This encodes CASSLGSSGRGTEAFF.